Presented here are 17 T cell receptor beta chains from one specimen sequenced in a study of blood T cells in healthy people across ages. A second 7 to 11 cycle PCR used barcoded and J-beta primers. In TCRdb, the 5' RACE reads were re-called with MiXCR into one record per CDR3 protein. The table records about 1.5 million distinct CDR3 sequences, approximately 39% of them present only once. The specimen sequenced was blood. These receptors were collected from a woman in her late teens or twenties in good health.

The V and J genes are TRBV28 and TRBJ1-6, with D unclear. CDR1 is MDHEN, CDR2 SYDVKM, per germline. V lost 2 bases, J lost 12 bases, and 14 bases lay in between. The CDR3 length is 14 residues. The CDR3 loop reads CASSLRVGLGPLHF. The CDR3 DNA reads as TGTGCCAGCAGTTTACGGGTGGGTCTTGGACCCCTCCACTTT. The complete variable domain, with remaining parts taken from reference TRBV28 and TRBJ1-6, reads DVKVTQSSRYLVKRTGEKVFLECVQDMDHENMFWYRQDPGLGLRLIYFSYDVKMKEKGDIPEGYSVSREKKERFSLILESASTNQTSMYLCASSLRVGLGPLHFGNGTRLTVT.

Only a few counts were recorded for this clonotype. J is TRBJ1-3 and V is TRBV4-1; D is undetermined. Per germline, CDR1 MGHRA and CDR2 YSYEKL. The V end lost 0 bases, the J end lost 0 bases, and 18 bases lay between the germline ends. The CDR3 sequence is 19 residues long. The CDR3 DNA follows: TGCGCCAGCAGCCAAGATTGGGGTCTGACGTGGGACTCTGGAAACACCATATATTTT. This translates into CASSQDWGLTWDSGNTIYF.

The chain has TRBV20-1 and TRBJ1-1; D unclear. V was clipped by 2 bases and J by 4 bases, with 5 bases between them. The germline gives CDR1 DFQATT, CDR2 SNEGSKA (reference sequence). The length of the CDR3 is 11 residues. As DNA, the CDR3 is TGCAGTGCTAGAAAGGTCACTGAAGCTTTCTTT. This translates into CSARKVTEAFF.

The chain links TRBV12-3 or TRBV12-4 to TRBJ2-1; 7 positions match TRBD2. The CDR3 has 15 amino acids. The V gene end was trimmed by 5 bases and the J gene end by 5 bases; junction bases not matched to a gene: 9. CDR3 sequence: CASSPRLSGHNEQFF. The CDR3 coding sequence is TGTGCCAGCAGTCCCCGACTTAGCGGGCACAATGAGCAGTTCTTC.

The chain joins TRBV20-1 to TRBJ2-3, with D possibly TRBD1 on 6 matching bases. The ends were cut back, 4 bases at V and 12 bases at J, with 17 bases in the middle. The CDR3 is 12 residues long. The germline CDR1 and CDR2 sequences are DFQATT and SNEGSKA (reference sequence). The CDR3 loop is CSAKDRPPFQYF. CDR3 DNA sequence: TGCAGTGCTAAAGACAGGCCCCCGTTCCAGTATTTT.

The chain carries TRBV9 and TRBJ2-5, with no clear D. The CDR3 extends over 13 amino acids. V was clipped by 3 bases and J by 11 bases, with 17 bases between them. Looked up from germline, CDR1 is SGDLS and CDR2 is YYNGEE. The CDR3 sequence is CASSGLVGNEQYF. DNA of the CDR3: TGTGCCAGCAGCGGGCTGGTTGGCAATGAGCAGTACTTC.

This clonotype was picked up a small number of times. The chain joins TRBV10-3 to TRBJ1-2; no firm D call. Germline loops: CDR1 ENHRY, CDR2 SYGVKD. The germline V and J ends were trimmed by 0 bases and 4 bases, with 9 bases remaining between them. This CDR3 contains 14 residues. The CDR3 nucleotides read TGTGCCATCAGTGAGTCGGCCGATTTCTATGGCTACACCTTC. Translating it yields CAISESADFYGYTF.

The gene calls are TRBV13 and TRBJ1-1; D is possibly TRBD1 (6 bases). Trimming took off 5 bases at V and 5 bases at J, with 27 bases between the two ends. This CDR3 has 18 amino acids. Per germline, CDR1 PRHDT and CDR2 FYEKMQ (reference sequence). The CDR3 protein is CASSANNGRNRVLTEAFF. CDR3 sequence (DNA): TGTGCCAGCAGCGCTAATAACGGCCGGAACAGGGTTTTAACTGAAGCTTTCTTT.

Details on this clonotype: One end of the junction is discordant with germline, which a read error may explain. The V gene is TRBV7-9, the J gene TRBJ2-3; the D call may be TRBD1 or TRBD2 (7 bases each). Germline-derived CDR1 and CDR2 are SEHNR and FQNEAQ (reference sequence). The CDR3 has 16 amino acids. CDR3: CACSLAGRGSTDTQYF. CDR3 bases: TGTGCCTGCAGCTTAGCGGGCAGGGGGAGCACAGATACGCAGTATTTT.

The gene calls are TRBV7-9 and TRBJ1-1, with 9 nucleotides matching TRBD1. The germline V gene encodes CDR1 SEHNR and CDR2 FQNEAQ (reference sequence). V was pared by 5 bases and J by 11 bases, with 9 bases of the junction left unmatched. The CDR3 has 13 residues. The CDR3 DNA reads as TGTGCCAGCAGCACCTCCGGGACAGGGAACGCTTTCTTT. Translated, it gives CASSTSGTGNAFF.

This chain links TRBV7-9 with TRBJ1-2; D is undetermined. This CDR3 contains 14 residues. Germline CDR1 SEHNR, CDR2 FQNEAQ (reference sequence). Deletions cut 10 bases from V and 8 bases from J, with 23 bases between. CDR3 coding DNA: TGTGCCACCTTGGGTCAGGCACCCATCGGGGGCTACACCTTC. Its translation is CATLGQAPIGGYTF.

This clonotype was observed a few times. This chain links TRBV29-1 with TRBJ2-1; 7 nucleotides line up with TRBD2. Germline loops: CDR1 SQVTM, CDR2 ANQGSEA. Unmatched junction bases numbered 7, after V lost 0 bases and J lost 2 bases. CDR3 size: 16 residues. CDR3 DNA: TGCAGCGTTGAAGATTTCGGTCTAGCGGCCTACAATGAGCAGTTCTTC. Encoded protein: CSVEDFGLAAYNEQFF.

The chain uses TRBV20-1 and TRBJ2-7; D is ambiguous. The end of the DNA aligns better with TRBJ2-5, so the J call may be wrong. Germline V lookup: CDR1 DFQATT, CDR2 SNEGSKA (reference sequence). The CDR3 extends over 15 amino acids. The CDR3 DNA reads TGCAGTGCTAGGACTGGGTACCTGCAGGCCGAGACCCAGTACTTC. This encodes CSARTGYLQAETQYF.

The J gene is TRBJ1-6, the V gene TRBV20-1; D is uncertain. Trimming shortened V by 3 bases and J by 9 bases, and 15 bases separated the two germline ends. The germline CDR1 and CDR2 sequences are DFQATT and SNEGSKA (reference sequence). This CDR3 comprises 14 residues. The CDR3 reads CSASPAPGGSPLHF. Here the CDR3 DNA reads TGCAGTGCTAGTCCTGCCCCCGGTGGTTCACCCCTCCACTTT.

The chain is built from TRBV11-3 and TRBJ2-1; 7 nucleotides match TRBD1. The CDR3 has 15 amino acids. Germline CDR1 reads SGHNT; CDR2 reads YENEEA. J gave up 8 bases and V 1 base, and 8 bases lay outside the gene matches. CDR3 in amino acids: CASSLGQGVGYEQFF. The CDR3 DNA reads TGTGCCAGCAGCTTAGGACAGGGTGTTGGGTATGAGCAGTTCTTC.

The V call is TRBV7-9, the J call TRBJ1-2; D gene unclear. Germline-derived CDR1 and CDR2 are SEHNR and FQNEAQ (reference sequence). Trimming stripped 5 bases from V and 7 bases from J, with 20 bases between. This CDR3 is built from 15 residues. DNA of the CDR3: TGTGCCAGCAGCGAGGCCGGGCAGAGTAGCGGTGGCTACACCTTC. Its translation: CASSEAGQSSGGYTF.

The V gene is TRBV11-2, the J gene TRBJ2-1, with D possibly being TRBD1 (6 bases). Germline loops: CDR1 SGHAT, CDR2 FQNNGV. V lost 0 bases to trimming and J lost 6 bases, with 12 bases between them. This CDR3 is 15 amino acids long. CDR3 loop: CASSLDLEGVNEQFF. The CDR3 region has the DNA TGTGCCAGCAGCTTAGATTTAGAGGGGGTCAATGAGCAGTTCTTC.